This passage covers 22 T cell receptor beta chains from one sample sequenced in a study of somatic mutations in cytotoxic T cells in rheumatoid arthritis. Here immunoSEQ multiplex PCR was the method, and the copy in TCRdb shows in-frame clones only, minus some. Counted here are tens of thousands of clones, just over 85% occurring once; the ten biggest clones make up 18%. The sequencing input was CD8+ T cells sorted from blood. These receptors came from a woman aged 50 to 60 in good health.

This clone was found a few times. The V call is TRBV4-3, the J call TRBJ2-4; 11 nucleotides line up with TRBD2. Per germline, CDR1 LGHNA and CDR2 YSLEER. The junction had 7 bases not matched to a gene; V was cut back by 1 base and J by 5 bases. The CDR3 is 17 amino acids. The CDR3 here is CASSQGTSGGYENIQYF. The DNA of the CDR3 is TGCGCCAGCAGCCAAGGAACTAGCGGGGGCTACGAAAACATTCAGTACTTC.

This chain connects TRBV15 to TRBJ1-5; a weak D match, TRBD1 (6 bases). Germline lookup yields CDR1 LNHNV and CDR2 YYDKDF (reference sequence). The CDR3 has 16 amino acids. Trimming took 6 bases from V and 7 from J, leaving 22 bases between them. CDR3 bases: TGTGCCACCAGAGAAACAGGGCCCCCTTTGGGACAGCCCCAGCATTTT. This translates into CATRETGPPLGQPQHF.

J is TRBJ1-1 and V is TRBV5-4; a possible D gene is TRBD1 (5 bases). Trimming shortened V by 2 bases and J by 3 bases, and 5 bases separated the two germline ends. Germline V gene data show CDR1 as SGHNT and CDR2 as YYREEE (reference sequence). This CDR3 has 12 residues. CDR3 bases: TGTGCCAGCAGCTTAGGGGACACTGAAGCTTTCTTT. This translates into CASSLGDTEAFF.

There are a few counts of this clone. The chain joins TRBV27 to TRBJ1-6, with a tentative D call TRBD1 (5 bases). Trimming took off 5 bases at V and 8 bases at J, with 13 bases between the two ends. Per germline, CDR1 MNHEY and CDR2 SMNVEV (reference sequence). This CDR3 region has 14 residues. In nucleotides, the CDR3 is TGTGCCAGCAGTCCAGGGTTAAGTGATTCACCCCTCCACTTT. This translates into CASSPGLSDSPLHF.

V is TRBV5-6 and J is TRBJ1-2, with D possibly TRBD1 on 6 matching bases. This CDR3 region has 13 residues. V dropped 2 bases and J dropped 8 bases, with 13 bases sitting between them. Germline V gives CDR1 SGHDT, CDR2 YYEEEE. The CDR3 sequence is CASSFGQGLGYTF. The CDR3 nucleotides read TGTGCCAGCAGCTTCGGCCAGGGGTTAGGCTACACCTTC.

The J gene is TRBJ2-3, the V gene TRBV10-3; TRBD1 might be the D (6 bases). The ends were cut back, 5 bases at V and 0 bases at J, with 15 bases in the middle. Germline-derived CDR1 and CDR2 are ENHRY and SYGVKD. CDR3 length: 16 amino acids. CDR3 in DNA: TGTGCCATCAGTCCTGAAGGGGGACCTAGCACAGATACGCAGTATTTT. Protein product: CAISPEGGPSTDTQYF.

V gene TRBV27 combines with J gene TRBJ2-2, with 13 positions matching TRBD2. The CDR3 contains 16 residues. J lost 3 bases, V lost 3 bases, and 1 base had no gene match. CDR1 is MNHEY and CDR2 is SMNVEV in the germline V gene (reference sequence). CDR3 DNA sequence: TGTGCCAGCAGTTTTACTAGCGGGGGGGACACCGGGGAGCTGTTTTTT. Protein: CASSFTSGGDTGELFF.

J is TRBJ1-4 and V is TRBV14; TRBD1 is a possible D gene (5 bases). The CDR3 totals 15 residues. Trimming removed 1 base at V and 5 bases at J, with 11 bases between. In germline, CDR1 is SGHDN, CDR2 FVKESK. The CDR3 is CASSQVSGWNEKLFF. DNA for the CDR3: TGTGCCAGCAGCCAAGTGTCAGGGTGGAATGAAAAACTGTTTTTT.

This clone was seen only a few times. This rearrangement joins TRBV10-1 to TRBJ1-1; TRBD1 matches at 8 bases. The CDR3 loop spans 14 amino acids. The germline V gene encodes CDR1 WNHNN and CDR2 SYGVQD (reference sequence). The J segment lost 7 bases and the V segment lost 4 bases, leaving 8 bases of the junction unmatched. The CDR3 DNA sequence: TGCGCCAGCAGTGCTACTACCGGACAGGGTGAAGCTTTCTTT. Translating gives CASSATTGQGEAFF.

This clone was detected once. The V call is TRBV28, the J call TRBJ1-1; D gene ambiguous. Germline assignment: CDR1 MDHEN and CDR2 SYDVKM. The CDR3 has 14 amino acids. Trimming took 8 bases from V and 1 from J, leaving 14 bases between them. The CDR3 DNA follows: TGTGCCAGCGGGAGTTGGGCGACGAACACTGAAGCTTTCTTT. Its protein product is CASGSWATNTEAFF.

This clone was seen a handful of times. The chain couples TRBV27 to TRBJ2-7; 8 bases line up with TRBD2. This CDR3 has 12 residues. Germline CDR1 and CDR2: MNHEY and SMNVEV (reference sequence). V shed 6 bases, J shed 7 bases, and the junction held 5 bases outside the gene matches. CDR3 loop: CASRGAGGEQYF. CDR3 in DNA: TGTGCCAGCAGGGGGGCGGGGGGAGAGCAGTACTTC.

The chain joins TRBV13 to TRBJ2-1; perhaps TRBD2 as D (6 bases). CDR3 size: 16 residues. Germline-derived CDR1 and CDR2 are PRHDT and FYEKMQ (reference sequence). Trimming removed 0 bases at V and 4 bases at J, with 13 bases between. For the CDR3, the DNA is TGTGCCAGCAGCTTAGGGGGGACTGACTTATACAATGAGCAGTTCTTC. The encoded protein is CASSLGGTDLYNEQFF.

DNA for the CDR3: TGTGCCAGCAGCTCACTAGGTTTCCGCAACGAGCAGTACTTC. Protein product: CASSSLGFRNEQYF. The rearrangement joins TRBV11-2 to TRBJ2-7, with a tentative D call TRBD2 (5 bases). The germline V gene has CDR1 SGHAT and CDR2 FQNNGV. This CDR3 has 14 residues. V lost 4 bases, J lost 5 bases, and 15 bases lay in between.

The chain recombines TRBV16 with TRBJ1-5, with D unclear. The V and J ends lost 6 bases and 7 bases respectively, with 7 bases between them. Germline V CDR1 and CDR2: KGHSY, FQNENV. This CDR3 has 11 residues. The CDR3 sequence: CASSPDQPQHF. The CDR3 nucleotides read TGTGCCAGCAGTCCAGACCAGCCCCAGCATTTT.

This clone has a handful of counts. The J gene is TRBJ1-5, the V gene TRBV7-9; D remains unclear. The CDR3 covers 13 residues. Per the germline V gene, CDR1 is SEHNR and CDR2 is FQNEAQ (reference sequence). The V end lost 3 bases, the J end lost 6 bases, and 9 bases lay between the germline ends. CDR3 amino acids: CASSFGWGQPQHF. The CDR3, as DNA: TGTGCCAGCAGCTTCGGCTGGGGTCAGCCCCAGCATTTT.

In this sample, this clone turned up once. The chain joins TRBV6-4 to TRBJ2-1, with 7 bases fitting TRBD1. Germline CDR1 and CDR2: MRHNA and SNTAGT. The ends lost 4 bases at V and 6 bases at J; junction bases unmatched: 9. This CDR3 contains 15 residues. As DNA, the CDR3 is TGTGCCAGCAGTGCCGGGACAGACTTTTCCAATGAGCAGTTCTTC. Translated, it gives CASSAGTDFSNEQFF.

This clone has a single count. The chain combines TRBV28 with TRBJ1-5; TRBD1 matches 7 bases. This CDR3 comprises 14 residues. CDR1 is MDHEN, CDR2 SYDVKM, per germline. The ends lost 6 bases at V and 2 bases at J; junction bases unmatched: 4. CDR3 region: CASSWDRGNQPQHF. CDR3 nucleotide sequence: TGTGCCAGCAGCTGGGACAGAGGCAATCAGCCCCAGCATTTT.

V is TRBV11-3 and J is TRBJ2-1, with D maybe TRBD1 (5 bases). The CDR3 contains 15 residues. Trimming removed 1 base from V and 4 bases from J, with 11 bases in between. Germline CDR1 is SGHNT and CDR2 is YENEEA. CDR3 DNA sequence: TGTGCCAGCAGCTTAGGGACACCTACTTACAATGAGCAGTTCTTC. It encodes CASSLGTPTYNEQFF.

The CDR3 DNA is TGTGCCAGCAGTGAAAGATCCGCAACCATTTCACCCCTCCACTTT. It specifies CASSERSATISPLHF. V usage is TRBV2 and J usage is TRBJ1-6, with D uncertain. CDR3 length equals 15 residues. In germline, CDR1 is SNHLY, CDR2 FYNNEI. V dropped 2 bases and J dropped 9 bases, with 14 bases sitting between them.

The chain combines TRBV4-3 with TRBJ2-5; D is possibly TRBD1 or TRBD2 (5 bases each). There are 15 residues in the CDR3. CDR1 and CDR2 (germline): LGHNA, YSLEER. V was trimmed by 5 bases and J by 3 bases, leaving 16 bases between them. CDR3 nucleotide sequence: TGCGCCAGCAGCTTAGGGACGGCAGCGAAAGAGACCCAGTACTTC. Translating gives CASSLGTAAKETQYF.

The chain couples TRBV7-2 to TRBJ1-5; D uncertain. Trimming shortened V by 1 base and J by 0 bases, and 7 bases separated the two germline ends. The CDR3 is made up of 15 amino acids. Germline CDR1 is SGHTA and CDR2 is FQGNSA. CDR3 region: CASSLGRYSNQPQHF. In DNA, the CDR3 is TGTGCCAGCAGCTTAGGTCGGTATAGCAATCAGCCCCAGCATTTT.

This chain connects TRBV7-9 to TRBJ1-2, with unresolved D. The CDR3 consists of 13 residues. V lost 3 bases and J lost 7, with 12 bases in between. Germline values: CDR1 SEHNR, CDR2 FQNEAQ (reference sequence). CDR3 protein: CASSFQDSSGYTF. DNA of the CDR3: TGTGCCAGCAGCTTTCAAGACTCTTCTGGCTACACCTTC.